The subject of this entry is one T cell receptor (beta chain). Its antigen specificity is not known. Base qualities are not provided; no much larger clone lies one nucleotide away. Genomic DNA was extracted from sorted cells for sequencing of the TCRbeta CDR3 region. The immunoSEQ Assay was used for sequencing of TCRbeta CDR3 regions. TCRdb mirrors the immuneACCESS table, restricted to in-frame sequences. Some clones are absent from its copies; in checked studies, under half trace to an unresolved V gene, and the reason for the others is unknown. For this sample there are more than 65,000 clones; 80% to 95% appear just once. Jointly, the top ten make up 6.5% to 9.5% of the sample. The source of the sample is a study of OX40 agonist ivuxolimab in advanced cancers. In terms of the full investigation: Ivuxolimab, which targeted the costimulatory receptor OX40 (CD134), was an agonistic, fully human IgG2 monoclonal antibody. Prior anti-PD-1, anti-PD-L1 or anti-CTLA-4 therapy was permitted, and checkpoint inhibitors had been received by about 36% of dose-escalation patients. The purpose of peripheral TCRbeta sequencing was to test whether ivuxolimab changed TCR sequence diversity and led to clonal T-cell expansion. Among the approximately 50 dose-escalation patients, 19 had hepatocellular carcinoma, roughly 15 melanoma, 9 renal cell carcinoma and 9 head and neck cancer. The paper describes the monotherapy dose-escalation part (N of about 52 patients) of the phase I trial of ivuxolimab. Intravenous ivuxolimab was administered to patients every 2 weeks at six dose levels: 0.01, 0.1, 0.3, 1.5, 3 and 10 mg/kg. Partial responses were achieved by three dose-escalation patients, of whom one had hepatocellular carcinoma and two had cutaneous melanoma. In the dose-escalation cohort, 82.7% of patients were male, and the mean age was roughly 60 years, with a range of roughly 20 to 80.

Overall study results and their limits: The antigen specificity of the clonally expanded peripheral T cells was not determined. In partial responders in the 0.1-3.0 mg/kg groups, normalized peripheral clonal expansion was found to be among the lowest, especially among CD8+ T cells. Low levels of normalized T-cell clonal expansion were also seen in some patients who did not respond. At doses from 0.1 to 3.0 mg/kg, clonal expansion was seen in both CD4+ and CD8+ blood T cells between baseline and week 6. After ivuxolimab, CD8+ T cells had more expanded clones than CD4+ T cells on average.

Patients with autoimmune disease history or receiving systemic immunosuppression were excluded from the trial. Peripheral blood for TCR sequencing was drawn from every dose cohort at baseline, at cycle 4 day 1 and at cycle 7 day 1. Samples came from an open-label, multicenter, first-in-human phase I dose-escalation trial of ivuxolimab. The trial enrolled adults with locally advanced or metastatic head and neck squamous cell, hepatocellular, melanoma or renal cell carcinoma. Before TCR sequencing, CD4+ T cells and CD8+ T cells were sorted from peripheral blood as separate populations. Reading the germline V gene (reference sequence) gives CDR1 SEHNR and CDR2 FQNEAQ. V was cut back by 7 bases and J by 5 bases, leaving a gap of 12 bases between them. Reading from cysteine to phenylalanine, the CDR3 counts 12 amino acids. The sequence is cut down to CDR3 DNA, 36 bases in frame from base 1.

This receptor was identified in an adult with an advanced solid tumor such as melanoma, head and neck, liver or kidney cancer. This chain is built from TRBV7-9 and TRBJ2-7; the D call could be TRBD1 or TRBD2, with each sharing 5 bases. This sample comprised CD4+ or CD8+ T cells sorted from blood, obtained in a trial of the OX40 agonist ivuxolimab. The nucleotides are TGTGCCAGCAAAGGGGAGCTCGACGAGCAGTACTTC. Translated, it reads CASKGELDEQYF.